This T cell receptor beta chain emerged from a study of cytomegalovirus exposure and HLA in healthy donors. Concerning this clone itself: Its antigen is not known.

The study's findings and limits: V- and J-gene trimming of TCR beta was linked (in a later analysis) to a missense DCLRE1C variant. Most subjects had HLA-A and HLA-B alleles reportedly predicted accurately by TCR beta sequences. Being indistinguishable, some V segments were excluded, TRBV6-2 and TRBV6-3 among them.

This CDR3 region has 15 residues. The germline V gene encodes CDR1 SGDLS and CDR2 YYNGEE. Unmatched junction bases numbered 6, after V lost 3 bases and J lost 3 bases. The PCR contained 60 Vbeta and 13 Jbeta primers. Methods used by the authors: In a later analysis, 60 million to 90 million unique TCR beta chains included roughly 11 million shared by two or more donors. Data came from immunoSEQ multiplex PCR; TCRdb stores just in-frame clones and leaves some out. That table furnishes V, J and clone size, whereas the DNA furnished D and trimming. Of roughly 170,000 clones in the sample, 80% are singletons; the top ten hold under 5%.

The sequence derives from a woman between 45 and 60 years old in good health and CMV-seropositive. This chain uses TRBV9 with TRBJ2-1; the match to TRBD2 covers 7 bases. Sample: PBMCs. CDR3 sequence (DNA): TGTGCCAGCAGCGCTCTGGGGGGGGACTACAATGAGCAGTTCTTC. It yields the protein CASSALGGDYNEQFF.